Presented here are 32 T cell receptor gamma chains from one specimen sequenced in a study of γδ T cells in repeated Plasmodium falciparum infection. Gammadelta T cells were flow-sorted from PBMC into Vgamma9/Vdelta2+ and Vdelta2-negative populations for bulk analysis. TCRdb reapplied CATT to the multiplex PCR reads. The table lists approximately 25,000 gamma-chain clones, 3% of them singletons. The sample consisted of gamma-delta T cells from blood. The receptors were sampled from a pool of human donors (malaria-infected and uninfected, not separated).

In the case of this clone: A read error likely explains this, since a far larger clone differs by one base. Other DNA sequences within the sample encode an identical CDR3. The chain uses TRGV9 and TRGJ1 or TRGJ2. TCRdb carries no J gene annotation; the J gene was assigned here by matching the DNA with germline. In germline, CDR1 is GITISATS, CDR2 ISYDGTV (reference sequence). This CDR3 has 11 residues. The CDR3 here is CALWEDHKKLF. The CDR3 nucleotides read TGTGCCCTGTGGGAGGATCATAAGAAACTCTTT.

This clone was seen only a few times. The TCRdb protein comes from a much larger clone and disagrees with this DNA's translation at residue 13, likely due to a read error; the protein given here is derived from the DNA. V gene TRGV9 combines with J gene TRGJP. Here the J gene came from matching the DNA to germline, since TCRdb omits it. CDR1 and CDR2 from the germline V gene are GITISATS and ISYDGTV (reference sequence). The CDR3 spans 17 residues. CDR3 region: CALWEVHKELGKRIKVF. The CDR3 coding sequence is TGTGCCTTGTGGGAGGTGCATAAAGAGTTGGGCAAAAGAATCAAGGTATTT.

As for this clone: A far larger clone is one base from this, pointing to a likely read error. No DNA is shown, since the ends of the CDR3 on it are uncertain; the CDR3 is the one TCRdb lists. This CDR3 is also generated by other DNA sequences in the sample. For the V gene the call is TRGV5; the J gene has no call. The CDR3 length equals 32 residues, ends included. CDR1 and CDR2 from the germline V gene are VINAFY and YDVSNSKD. The CDR3: CATWDRLGIIRNSLAVEQHLLSQVSIGRIQHF.

The chain uses TRGV3 and TRGJP2. Because TCRdb records no J gene, it was assigned here through a match of the DNA to germline. The V gene's germline CDR1 is VTNTFY and CDR2 YDVSTARD (reference sequence). This CDR3 is built from 14 residues. In DNA form, the CDR3 reads TGTGCACCTGGGACAGGCTGTAGTGATTGGATCAAGACGTTT. Translation gives CAPGTGCSDWIKTF.

About this clone: With only one base between it and a far larger clone, this is likely a read error. Other DNA sequences within the sample encode an identical CDR3. The CDR3 region is CALWEALGELGKKIKVF. CDR3 sequence (DNA): TGTGCCTTGTGGGAGGCATTGGGAGAGTTGGGCAAAAAAATCAAGGTATTT. The rearrangement uses TRGV9 and TRGJP. Germline CDR1 reads GITISATS; CDR2 reads ISYDGTV (reference sequence). After removal of 2 bases from V and 6 bases from J, the junction contained 7 bases not matched to a gene. This CDR3 has 17 amino acids.

As concerns this clone: The likely explanation is a read error, given a far larger clone one base away. At the DNA level, this CDR3 is encoded by other sequences in the same sample as well. The rearrangement uses TRGV9 and TRGJ1 or TRGJ2. TCRdb supplies no J gene; here it was assigned by aligning the nucleotide sequence to germline. Germline assignment: CDR1 GITISATS and CDR2 ISYDGTV (reference sequence). The CDR3 length is 13 residues. In DNA form, the CDR3 reads TGTGCCTTATGGGAGGCCCCAATTATGAAGAAACTCTTT. Protein sequence: CALWEAPIMKKLF.

This clone was seen repeatedly, ten times or more. TCRdb records a much larger clone's protein for this DNA, with a difference at residue 5 that likely arises from a read error; the protein given is the translation of the DNA. The rearrangement uses TRGV8 and TRGJ1 or TRGJ2. Germline V gene sequence: CDR1 VENAVY, CDR2 YDSYNSRV. The CDR3 is 11 amino acids. CDR3 protein: CATWGRSQKLF. The CDR3 DNA reads TGTGCCACCTGGGGTAGGTCGCAGAAACTCTTT.

V is TRGV9 and J is TRGJP. TCRdb offers no J gene call, so here the DNA was matched to germline to obtain one. V gave up 4 bases and J gave up 3 bases; unmatched junction bases: 9. The CDR3 has 18 amino acids. Germline CDR1 GITISATS, CDR2 ISYDGTV (reference sequence). The CDR3 nucleotides are TGTGCCTTGTGGGACTCAAACCAGCAAGAGTTGGGCAAAAAAATCAAGGTATTT. Translating it yields CALWDSNQQELGKKIKVF.

This clone was detected only a few times. TCRdb shows a much larger clone's protein in place of this DNA's translation, and the two differ at residue 5, likely through a read error; the protein shown is translated from the DNA. The chain has TRGV9 and TRGJ1 or TRGJ2. The J gene is not listed in TCRdb, so it was assigned here from a DNA match to germline. Germline-derived CDR1 and CDR2 are GITISATS and ISYDGTV (reference sequence). The CDR3 has 22 amino acids. As DNA, the CDR3 is TGTGCCTTGTGGGGGGTGCCCCCACGACGCCCTAGAAAGAAGGTCTCTTATTATAAGAAACTCTTT. This codes for CALWGVPPRRPRKKVSYYKKLF.

This clone was seen a handful of times. V usage is TRGV9 and J usage is TRGJP. The J gene, missing from TCRdb, was assigned here through DNA to germline matching. Germline V gene data show CDR1 as GITISATS and CDR2 as ISYDGTV (reference sequence). The CDR3 is 20 residues long. J lost 4 bases, V lost 0 bases, and 12 bases had no gene match. CDR3 protein: CALWEVRIPTQELGKKIKVF. The CDR3 DNA follows: TGTGCCTTGTGGGAGGTGCGAATCCCCACCCAAGAGTTGGGCAAAAAAATCAAGGTATTT.

This clone was counted only a few times. For this DNA, TCRdb reports the protein of a much larger clone, which diverges at residue 3, most likely from a read error; the protein presented here is translated directly from the DNA. The chain couples TRGV9 to TRGJ1 or TRGJ2. TCRdb lists no J gene, so it was determined here by aligning the DNA to germline. The CDR3 is 14 amino acids. The germline gives CDR1 GITISATS, CDR2 ISYDGTV (reference sequence). This chain's CDR3 is CASWEILHYYKKLF. The DNA for the CDR3 is TGTGCCTCGTGGGAGATCCTCCATTATTATAAGAAACTCTTT.

Many counts were recorded for this clone. Translating this DNA gives a protein that differs at residue 7 from the TCRdb one, which belongs to a much larger clone; a read error is likely, and the protein shown is this translation. The rearrangement links TRGV9 to TRGJ1 or TRGJ2. Germline V lookup: CDR1 GITISATS, CDR2 ISYDGTV (reference sequence). The CDR3 loop spans 11 amino acids. V was clipped by 3 bases and J by 10 bases; unmatched bases: 6. This chain's CDR3 is CALWELYKKLF. As DNA, the CDR3 is TGTGCCTTGTGGGAGTTGTACAAGAAACTCTTT.

The sample holds many counts of this clone. This likely came from a read error, as a far larger clone is one base away. The same CDR3 arises from other DNA sequences in this sample as well. The chain uses TRGV9 and TRGJ1 or TRGJ2. This CDR3 spans 11 amino acids. CDR1 and CDR2 from the germline V gene are GITISATS and ISYDGTV (reference sequence). CDR3 DNA: TGTGCCCTGTGGGAGGATAAAAAGAAACTCTTT. It specifies CALWEDKKKLF.

This clone was detected many times. TCRdb attributes to this sequence the protein of a much larger clone, which differs from the DNA translation at residue 14; a read error is likely, and the protein displayed is translated from the DNA. The genes are TRGV9 and TRGJP1. The DNA end is more similar to TRGJP, so the J call may be wrong. The germline V gene encodes CDR1 GITISATS and CDR2 ISYDGTV (reference sequence). The CDR3 is 15 residues long. CDR3 DNA sequence: TGTGCCTTGTGGGAGGTGTGGACCACTGGTTGGTTCAAGGTATTT. As protein: CALWEVWTTGWFKVF.

This clone occurred many times. A much larger clone sits a single nucleotide away, making a read error possible. The same CDR3 arises from other DNA sequences in this sample as well. This chain uses TRGV8 with TRGJ1 or TRGJ2. The CDR3 sequence is 13 residues long. V shed 0 bases and J 3 bases; nucleotides not matched to a gene: 2. CDR1 is VENAVY, CDR2 YDSYNSRV, per germline. The CDR3: CATWDRRYYKKLF. The CDR3 DNA reads as TGTGCCACCTGGGATAGGCGTTATTATAAGAAACTCTTT.

This clone was observed a few times. A far larger clone differs by one base, so this is likely a read error. It is unclear where the CDR3 begins or ends on the DNA, so no DNA is shown, and the CDR3 is as TCRdb lists it. No J gene was assigned, while the V gene was called as TRGV9. The CDR3 comprises 30 residues, both ends counted. Germline V gene data show CDR1 as GITISATS and CDR2 as ISYDGTV (reference sequence). The CDR3 sequence: CALWEQGLRNSLAVEQHLLSQVSIGRIQHF.

This clone was picked up many times. A far larger clone differs by one base, so this is likely a read error. Other DNA sequences in this sample translate to the same CDR3. The chain couples TRGV9 to TRGJ1 or TRGJ2. CDR1 and CDR2 (germline): GITISATS, ISYDGTV (reference sequence). The CDR3 has 12 residues. The DNA of the CDR3 is TGTGCCTTGTGGGAGGTGCATTACAAGAAACTCTTT. It yields the protein CALWEVHYKKLF.

This clone was picked up many times. This chain links TRGV2 with TRGJ1 or TRGJ2. TCRdb lists no J gene, so it was determined here by aligning the DNA to germline. The ends lost 5 bases at V and 4 bases at J; junction bases unmatched: 8. The CDR3 is made up of 13 amino acids. Germline CDR1 reads EGSNGY; CDR2 reads YDSYNSKV. Here the CDR3 reads CATWGVLYYKKLF. The CDR3 nucleotides read TGTGCCACCTGGGGCGTGCTCTATTATAAGAAACTCTTT.

This clone was counted between two and nine times. A single base is all that separates this from a far larger clone, so a read error is likely. V and J are TRGV4 and TRGJ1 or TRGJ2. TCRdb records no J gene; here it was assigned by comparing the DNA to germline. CDR3 length: 18 amino acids. The V and J ends lost 1 base and 4 bases, in that order; junction bases with no gene match: 19. Germline CDR1 and CDR2: EGSTGY and YDSYTSSV. In DNA form, the CDR3 reads TGTGCCACCTGGGATGGTCCGAGTGGGCTCCCCCCCTATTATAAGAAACTCTTT. Translated: CATWDGPSGLPPYYKKLF.

This clone was observed at least ten times. The rearrangement uses TRGV2 and TRGJ1 or TRGJ2. CDR3 length: 13 amino acids. The J segment lost 10 bases and the V segment lost 0 bases, leaving 9 bases of the junction unmatched. Germline V CDR1 and CDR2: EGSNGY, YDSYNSKV. This CDR3 is CATWDGRYLKKLF. The CDR3 DNA reads TGTGCCACCTGGGACGGGCGGTATCTGAAGAAACTCTTT.

Points on this clone: TCRdb lists the protein of a much larger clone for this DNA, which differs at residue 10, so this is likely a read error; the protein given here is translated from the DNA itself. For the CDR3, the DNA is TGTGCCTTGTGGGAGGTCCCTAAGTATGATAAGAAACTCTTT. It is translated as CALWEVPKYDKKLF. The rearrangement links TRGV9 to TRGJ1 or TRGJ2. The J gene is not listed in TCRdb, so it was assigned here from a DNA match to germline. CDR1 is GITISATS and CDR2 is ISYDGTV in the germline V gene (reference sequence). The CDR3 consists of 14 residues. The trim removed 1 base at V and 8 bases at J, leaving 11 bases unmatched.

This clone was recorded many times. The J gene is TRGJP1, the V gene TRGV2. As TCRdb names no J gene, one was assigned here on the basis of a DNA match to germline. Germline-derived CDR1 and CDR2 are EGSNGY and YDSYNSKV. The CDR3 contains 14 residues. The V segment lost 1 base and the J segment 3 bases; nucleotides outside the gene matches: 2. The CDR3 loop reads CATWDGPTGWFKIF. The CDR3 DNA sequence: TGTGCCACCTGGGACGGCCCCACTGGTTGGTTCAAGATATTT.

On this clone itself: TCRdb's listed protein matches a much larger clone and diverges from this DNA's translation at residue 3, likely through a read error; the protein shown comes from the DNA. The chain is built from TRGV9 and TRGJ1 or TRGJ2. Here the J gene came from matching the DNA to germline, since TCRdb omits it. This CDR3 is built from 14 residues. Germline CDR1 reads GITISATS; CDR2 reads ISYDGTV (reference sequence). The CDR3 region has the DNA TGTGCCTCGTGGGAGGTGCCCTTTTGTTATAAGAAACTCTTT. Translated, it gives CASWEVPFCYKKLF.

This clone was detected ten times or more. The protein in TCRdb stems from a much larger clone and differs at residue 10 from this DNA's translation, likely a read error; here the protein is translated from the DNA. The V and J genes are TRGV9 and TRGJ1 or TRGJ2. The J gene, not given by TCRdb, was assigned here from a germline match of the nucleotide sequence. The CDR3 runs to 14 residues. CDR1 is GITISATS, CDR2 ISYDGTV, per germline (reference sequence). The chain's CDR3 is CALWEVGYYHKKLF. The CDR3 DNA follows: TGTGCCTTGTGGGAGGTGGGGTATTATCATAAGAAACTCTTT.

A remark on this clone: A read error likely explains this, since a far larger clone differs by one base. This rearrangement joins TRGV5 to TRGJP. Matching the DNA to germline supplied the J gene, which TCRdb does not give. V shed 0 bases and J 6 bases; nucleotides not matched to a gene: 8. Germline CDR1 is VINAFY and CDR2 is YDVSNSKD. This CDR3 has 18 residues. The CDR3 loop reads CATWDRLLGELGKKIKVF. The CDR3, as DNA: TGTGCCACCTGGGACAGGCTGCTGGGAGAGTTGGGCAAAAAAATCAAGGTATTT.

Concerning this clone itself: Only one base separates this from a far larger clonotype, so it likely reflects a read error. The limits of the CDR3 on the DNA are not certain, so only TCRdb's listed CDR3 is given. There is no J gene call, but TRGV5 is given as the V gene. Germline assignment: CDR1 VINAFY and CDR2 YDVSNSKD. Termini included, the CDR3 measures 32 amino acids. CDR3 sequence: CATWDRRRIIRNSLAVEQHWLSQVSIGRIQHF.

This clone occurred a few times. The protein in TCRdb stems from a much larger clone and differs at residue 9 from this DNA's translation, likely a read error; here the protein is translated from the DNA. This chain connects TRGV4 to TRGJ1 or TRGJ2. No J gene is reported in TCRdb; it was inferred here by comparing the DNA with germline. Germline V gives CDR1 EGSTGY, CDR2 YDSYTSSV. CDR3 size: 14 residues. CDR3 amino acids: CATWDVPNCYKKLF. The CDR3 DNA reads as TGTGCCACCTGGGATGTCCCGAATTGTTATAAGAAACTCTTT.

This clone occurred many times. This likely traces to a read error, being one base from a far larger clone. This chain links TRGV5 with TRGJ1 or TRGJ2. Since TCRdb gives no J gene, matching the DNA to germline was used here to assign it. In germline, CDR1 is VINAFY, CDR2 YDVSNSKD. The CDR3 length is 12 residues. DNA for the CDR3: TGTGCCACCCGCTCGAATTATAATAAGAAACTCTTT. Translated: CATRSNYNKKLF.

For this clone: This probably arose from a read error, given a far larger clone one base away. Other DNA sequences from this sample encode an identical CDR3 as well. The chain joins TRGV3 to TRGJ1 or TRGJ2. The J gene comes from matching the DNA to germline here; TCRdb lacks it. The CDR3 is 14 residues long. Germline assignment: CDR1 VTNTFY and CDR2 YDVSTARD (reference sequence). CDR3 DNA sequence: TGTGCTACCTGGGACAGCGACTGGTCCTATAAGAAACTCTTT. Protein sequence: CATWDSDWSYKKLF.

This clone has a handful of counts. A far larger clone is just one base off, so this is likely a read error. At the DNA level, this CDR3 is encoded by other sequences in the same sample as well. The V gene is TRGV9, but the J gene lacks a call. The CDR3 covers 14 residues. Germline loops: CDR1 GITISATS, CDR2 ISYDGTV (reference sequence). CDR3 coding DNA: TGTGCCTTGTGGGACCCACTAACTGGTTGGTTCAAGATATTC. Protein product: CALWDPLTGWFKIF.

In this sample, this clone turned up many times. The mismatch at residue 7 between this DNA's translation and the TCRdb protein of a much larger clone likely reflects a read error; the protein shown is translated from the DNA. This chain links TRGV5 with TRGJ1 or TRGJ2. The J gene, not given by TCRdb, was assigned here from a germline match of the nucleotide sequence. CDR1 is VINAFY and CDR2 is YDVSNSKD in the germline V gene. Germline trimming cut 0 bases from V and 4 bases from J; bases unmatched to any gene: 6. The CDR3 totals 14 residues. This CDR3 is CATWDRGAYYKKLF. The CDR3 nucleotides are TGTGCCACCTGGGACAGGGGGGCCTATTATAAGAAACTCTTT.

Many counts were recorded for this clone. The chain links TRGV4 to TRGJ1 or TRGJ2. There are 13 residues in the CDR3. The V gene end was trimmed by 6 bases and the J gene end by 1 base; junction bases not matched to a gene: 6. Germline V gene lookup returns CDR1 EGSTGY and CDR2 YDSYTSSV. The chain's CDR3 is CATWPPNYYKKLF. Written as DNA, the CDR3 is TGTGCCACCTGGCCCCCAAATTATTATAAGAAACTCTTT.